These T cell receptor beta chains were read from a single sample in a study of OX40 agonist ivuxolimab in advanced cancers. Only in-frame clones appear in the TCRdb table, and some are missing; sequencing was by immunoSEQ multiplex PCR. The repertoire holds approximately 58,000 clones, with about 86% as singletons. Sequenced material: CD4+ or CD8+ T cells sorted from blood, taken in a trial of the OX40 agonist ivuxolimab. The source is an adult with an advanced solid tumor such as melanoma, head and neck, liver or kidney cancer. The CDR3 runs from the conserved cysteine through the conserved F or W. The order of the fields is D gene, V gene, CDR3 length, clone size, J gene, CDR3 protein, CDR3 DNA. The D gene is left open where the match is weak. The size entry is marked missing in some rows and otherwise reads once, few, many or a size class.

-,TRBV5-6,11,-,TRBJ2-3,CASSLLGTQYF,TGTGCCAGCAGCCTCCTGGGTACGCAGTATTTT
TRBD1,TRBV14,15,few,TRBJ2-7,CASSQVQGALAEQYF,TGTGCCAGCAGCCAGGTTCAGGGGGCCCTAGCCGAGCAGTACTTC
-,TRBV5-1,13,-,TRBJ2-1,CASSNPGQDEQFF,TGCGCCAGCAGCAACCCGGGCCAAGATGAGCAGTTCTTC
TRBD2,TRBV15,16,-,TRBJ2-3,CATRRTSGGAPDTQYF,TGTGCCACCAGACGTACTAGCGGGGGGGCCCCAGATACGCAGTATTTT
TRBD2,TRBV5-4,15,-,TRBJ2-7,CASSLKAGVSYEQYF,TGTGCCAGCAGCTTGAAAGCGGGAGTCTCCTACGAGCAGTACTTC
-,TRBV9,16,-,TRBJ2-1,CASSTDRLEGQNEQFF,TGTGCCAGCAGCACCGACCGACTAGAAGGCCAGAATGAGCAGTTCTTC
-,TRBV15,17,few,TRBJ1-5,CATSRDPGQRDNQPQHF,TGTGCCACCAGCAGAGATCCAGGACAGCGTGACAATCAGCCCCAGCATTTT
TRBD2,TRBV28,15,-,TRBJ2-7,CASSALAGVDYEQYF,TGTGCCAGCAGCGCATTAGCGGGAGTTGATTACGAGCAGTACTTC
-,TRBV7-9,13,-,TRBJ2-5,CASSLGVQGTQYF,TGTGCCAGCAGCCTCGGGGTACAAGGGACCCAGTACTTC
-,TRBV7-9,17,-,TRBJ1-5,CASSLSSGTVGNQPQHF,TGTGCCAGCAGCCTATCATCCGGGACGGTGGGCAATCAGCCCCAGCATTTT
-,TRBV28,12,once,TRBJ1-1,CASSQRVAEAFF,TGTGCCAGCAGTCAACGAGTCGCTGAAGCTTTCTTT
-,TRBV7-9,12,-,TRBJ2-1,CASSSQVGTPFF,TGTGCCAGCAGCTCCCAAGTCGGAACACCTTTCTTC
-,TRBV5-1,15,-,TRBJ2-3,CASSFTGLIPDTQYF,TGCGCCAGCAGCTTCACAGGGTTGATACCAGATACGCAGTATTTT
-,TRBV7-9,16,-,TRBJ2-6,CASIPPGFSGANVLTF,TGTGCCAGCATCCCGCCCGGCTTCTCTGGGGCCAACGTCCTGACTTTC
-,TRBV15,13,-,TRBJ2-7,CATSRGNTYEQYF,TGTGCCACCAGCAGAGGGAATACTTACGAGCAGTACTTC
-,TRBV5-4,12,-,TRBJ2-4,CASSSDRSVQYF,TGTGCCAGCAGTTCTGACCGGAGCGTTCAGTACTTC
-,TRBV27,15,-,TRBJ1-1,CASWRPGTKDTEAFF,TGTGCCAGTTGGCGCCCGGGAACCAAGGACACTGAAGCTTTCTTT
-,TRBV10-3,13,once,TRBJ1-1,CAISYSEDTEAFF,TGTGCCATCAGTTATAGTGAGGACACTGAAGCTTTCTTT
-,TRBV2,15,-,TRBJ1-4,CASSLRPPPGEKLFF,TGTGCCAGCAGTTTACGACCCCCTCCGGGGGAAAAACTGTTTTTT
TRBD1,TRBV7-9,14,-,TRBJ2-7,CASSPGQVHPEQYF,TGTGCCAGCAGCCCCGGACAGGTTCACCCCGAGCAGTACTTC
-,TRBV28,13,-,TRBJ1-2,CASRGTANYGYTF,TGTGCCAGCAGAGGTACAGCTAACTATGGCTACACCTTC
-,TRBV11-2,14,-,TRBJ2-7,CASSSLGRHYEQYF,TGTGCCAGCAGCAGTTTAGGACGGCATTACGAGCAGTACTTC
TRBD1,TRBV7-3,17,-,TRBJ2-2,CASSKRAGTGETGELFF,TGTGCCAGCAGCAAAAGGGCCGGGACAGGGGAAACCGGGGAGCTGTTTTTT
-,TRBV6-1,12,-,TRBJ1-2,CASRREGYGYTF,TGTGCCAGCCGAAGGGAGGGGTATGGCTACACCTTC
-,TRBV4-1,14,few,TRBJ2-5,CASSVRQSQETQYF,TGCGCCAGCAGCGTAAGACAGTCCCAAGAGACCCAGTACTTC
-,TRBV9,13,-,TRBJ2-1,CASSARTVNEQFF,TGTGCCAGCAGCGCCAGGACGGTCAATGAGCAGTTCTTC
-,TRBV18,13,-,TRBJ2-7,CASSDIAQMEQYF,TGTGCCAGCTCAGATATCGCCCAGATGGAGCAGTACTTC
-,TRBV5-6,17,-,TRBJ1-4,CASSSEGTGSGGQKLFF,TGTGCCAGCAGCAGTGAAGGCACAGGATCGGGAGGACAAAAACTGTTTTTT
-,TRBV6-6,12,once,TRBJ2-1,CASRKLGNEQFF,TGTGCCAGCAGAAAACTAGGAAACGAGCAGTTCTTC
TRBD1,TRBV7-8,20,-,TRBJ2-7,CATHPTPGQGGQRQPYEQYF,TGTGCCACCCACCCGACACCGGGACAGGGAGGCCAAAGGCAACCCTACGAGCAGTACTTC
TRBD2,TRBV28,17,-,TRBJ2-1,CASSLVDSGRTYNEQFF,TGTGCCAGCAGTTTAGTGGATAGCGGGAGGACCTACAATGAGCAGTTCTTC
-,TRBV7-2,14,-,TRBJ1-2,CASSLGFEARGYTF,TGTGCCAGCAGCCTAGGGTTCGAGGCTAGAGGCTACACCTTC
-,TRBV4-2,14,-,TRBJ2-7,CASSPSTGQNEQYF,TGTGCCAGCAGCCCAAGTACGGGGCAAAACGAGCAGTACTTC
-,TRBV30,12,-,TRBJ2-2,CAWSKGTGELFF,TGTGCCTGGAGTAAAGGGACCGGGGAGCTGTTTTTT
-,TRBV9,13,-,TRBJ2-3,CASSVAATDTQYF,TGTGCCAGCAGCGTAGCAGCCACAGATACGCAGTATTTT
-,TRBV18,17,-,TRBJ2-3,CASSLLVSSGGTDTQYF,TGTGCCAGCTCACTCCTCGTTAGTAGCGGTGGCACAGATACGCAGTATTTT
-,TRBV2,11,-,TRBJ2-7,CASKEVYEQYF,TGTGCCAGCAAGGAAGTCTACGAGCAGTACTTC
TRBD2,TRBV7-9,17,once,TRBJ2-3,CASSLAPLAGITDTQYF,TGTGCCAGCAGCTTAGCCCCCTTAGCGGGGATCACAGATACGCAGTATTTT
TRBD2,TRBV19,18,-,TRBJ2-1,CASSMWLAGGYSYNEQFF,TGTGCCAGTAGTATGTGGCTAGCGGGGGGTTACTCCTACAATGAGCAGTTCTTC
-,TRBV7-6,12,-,TRBJ2-3,CASSLPADTQYF,TGTGCCAGCAGCTTACCTGCAGATACGCAGTATTTT
-,TRBV6-6,12,-,TRBJ2-7,CASSTGSYEQYF,TGTGCCAGCAGTACAGGGTCCTACGAGCAGTACTTC